The 17 T cell receptor beta chains below all came from one sample that was sequenced in a study of beta chain features in type 1 diabetes. Since all of the isolated RNA was reverse transcribed, expressed TCRB transcripts were what got sequenced. The assay was immunoSEQ multiplex PCR, and TCRdb's table has in-frame clones only and misses some. The table has about 16,000 clones, 45% to 65% seen once; the top ten hold over 0.45%. Sequencing was performed on stem cell memory CD4+ T cells from blood. These receptors were obtained from a woman aged 18-35 years in good health.

The J gene is TRBJ1-2, the V gene TRBV6-5; the match to TRBD1 covers 10 bases. This CDR3 has 15 residues. Germline loops: CDR1 MNHEY, CDR2 SVGAGI. V lost 5 bases and J lost 4; bases outside the gene matches: 7. CDR3 coding DNA: TGTGCCAGCAGTGGGGGGGACAGGGGTTCCTATGGCTACACCTTC. Protein sequence: CASSGGDRGSYGYTF.

The chain carries TRBV4-1 and TRBJ2-3; TRBD1 matches 12 bases. V shed 9 bases and J 4 bases; nucleotides not matched to a gene: 5. This CDR3 spans 14 amino acids. Germline loops: CDR1 MGHRA, CDR2 YSYEKL. CDR3 sequence: CASSGTGGADTQYF. For the CDR3, the DNA is TGCGCCAGTTCCGGGACAGGGGGCGCAGATACGCAGTATTTT.

The chain recombines TRBV7-9 with TRBJ2-1; D might be TRBD1 (7 bases). The CDR3 has 15 residues. Germline CDR1 is SEHNR and CDR2 is FQNEAQ (reference sequence). The ends were cut back, 3 bases at V and 1 base at J, with 10 bases in the middle. The CDR3 coding sequence is TGTGCCAGCAGCTTGGAGGGGGCTTCCTACAATGAGCAGTTCTTC. Residues: CASSLEGASYNEQFF.

This chain links TRBV5-4 with TRBJ2-7; perhaps TRBD2 as D (5 bases). Trimming cost V 2 bases and J 4 bases, with 7 bases left between them. CDR1 is SGHNT, CDR2 YYREEE, per germline (reference sequence). This CDR3 is 12 amino acids long. In DNA, the CDR3 is TGTGCCAGCAGCTTTTCGGGGTACGAGCAGTACTTC. Its protein is CASSFSGYEQYF. Drawing the rest from reference TRBV5-4 and TRBJ2-7, the complete variable domain is ETGVTQSPTHLIKTRGQQVTLRCSSQSGHNTVSWYQQALGQGPQFIFQYYREEENGRGNFPPRFSGLQFPNYSSELNVNALELDDSALYLCASSFSGYEQYFGPGTRLTVT.

The V call is TRBV19, the J call TRBJ2-1, with 12 bases matching TRBD2. CDR3 length equals 16 residues. Germline trimming cut 5 bases from V and 8 bases from J; bases unmatched to any gene: 10. CDR1 and CDR2 from the germline V gene are LNHDA and SQIVND (reference sequence). CDR3 amino acids: CASSPGLAGGADEQFF. CDR3 DNA: TGTGCCAGTAGTCCGGGACTAGCGGGTGGAGCGGATGAGCAGTTCTTC. The variable domain in full, with the rest retrieved from reference TRBV19 and TRBJ2-1, is DGGITQSPKYLFRKEGQNVTLSCEQNLNHDAMYWYRQDPGQGLRLIYYSQIVNDFQKGDIAEGYSVSREKKESFPLTVTSAQKNPTAFYLCASSPGLAGGADEQFFGPGTRLTVL.

The rearrangement links TRBV5-1 to TRBJ1-1, with a tentative D call TRBD1 (5 bases). Trimming stripped 7 bases from V and 1 base from J, with 11 bases between. CDR3 length: 13 amino acids. The germline CDR1 and CDR2 sequences are SGHRS and YFSETQ. CDR3 DNA sequence: TGCGCCAGCGGAACGGGGGGGAACACTGAAGCTTTCTTT. Its protein is CASGTGGNTEAFF.

This clone was counted once. This chain links TRBV2 with TRBJ2-7; D gene unclear. The germline CDR1 and CDR2 sequences are SNHLY and FYNNEI. Trimming left V 7 bases short and J 4 bases short, with 11 bases between. The CDR3 is 12 residues long. CDR3 sequence (DNA): TGTGCCAGCAAAGCACTAAAATACGAGCAGTACTTC. Amino acids: CASKALKYEQYF.

The rearrangement joins TRBV11-2 to TRBJ1-2; D might be TRBD1 (5 bases). V was clipped by 6 bases and J by 8 bases, with 22 bases between them. The CDR3 is 15 amino acids. Looked up from germline, CDR1 is SGHAT and CDR2 is FQNNGV. The CDR3 protein is CASRKGRGPGPGYTF. In nucleotides, the CDR3 is TGTGCCAGCAGAAAGGGCCGAGGACCAGGGCCCGGCTACACCTTC.

The rearrangement links TRBV7-6 to TRBJ1-4; D not certain. Germline-derived CDR1 and CDR2 are SGHVS and FNYEAQ. There are 15 residues in the CDR3. The germline V and J ends were trimmed by 1 base and 7 bases, with 13 bases remaining between them. The CDR3 coding sequence is TGTGCCAGCAGCTTAGGCGGAGGGCGGGTTGAAAAACTGTTTTTT. Amino acids: CASSLGGGRVEKLFF.

The rearrangement joins TRBV6-1 to TRBJ2-5, with D perhaps TRBD2 (6 bases). CDR1 MNHNS and CDR2 SASEGT come from the germline V gene. V shed 7 bases and J shed 4 bases, with 19 bases lying between them. The CDR3 contains 15 residues. CDR3 amino acids: CASTYHLLAGETQYF. CDR3 DNA: TGTGCCAGCACATACCACCTACTAGCTGGAGAGACCCAGTACTTC.

This clone was detected only a few times. The rearrangement joins TRBV19 to TRBJ2-1, with 8 bases fitting TRBD2. The CDR3 has 14 amino acids. V shed 7 bases and J 7 bases; nucleotides not matched to a gene: 9. CDR1 is LNHDA and CDR2 is SQIVND in the germline V gene (reference sequence). The CDR3 reads CASMDGGAGNEQFF. In nucleotides, the CDR3 is TGTGCCAGTATGGACGGGGGGGCCGGGAATGAGCAGTTCTTC.

V gene TRBV5-1 combines with J gene TRBJ1-1; 7 nucleotides agree with TRBD1. CDR3 size: 14 residues. The J segment lost 11 bases and the V segment lost 4 bases, leaving 14 bases of the junction unmatched. Germline lookup yields CDR1 SGHRS and CDR2 YFSETQ. The CDR3 nucleotides are TGCGCCAGCAGCCAAACCGGGACAGAGGGAGTCGCTTTCTTT. It specifies CASSQTGTEGVAFF. The complete variable domain, with remaining parts taken from reference TRBV5-1 and TRBJ1-1, reads KAGVTQTPRYLIKTRGQQVTLSCSPISGHRSVSWYQQTPGQGLQFLFEYFSETQRNKGNFPGRFSGRQFSNSRSEMNVSTLELGDSALYLCASSQTGTEGVAFFGQGTRLTVV.

The chain joins TRBV7-9 to TRBJ2-1; TRBD2 matches at 11 bases. V was clipped by 2 bases and J by 3 bases; unmatched bases: 6. CDR3 length: 17 residues. Germline-derived CDR1 and CDR2 are SEHNR and FQNEAQ (reference sequence). The CDR3 DNA reads TGTGCCAGCAGCTTAAATAGCGGGAGGGCGGTCTACAATGAGCAGTTCTTC. Its protein product is CASSLNSGRAVYNEQFF.

The chain has TRBV5-1 and TRBJ2-2, with 9 nucleotides matching TRBD1. Trimming removed 0 bases from V and 0 bases from J; junction bases left unmatched: 3. Germline loops: CDR1 SGHRS, CDR2 YFSETQ. The CDR3 has 17 residues. CDR3 sequence reads: CASSLDRDRANTGELFF. The CDR3 DNA reads TGCGCCAGCAGCTTGGATCGGGACAGGGCGAACACCGGGGAGCTGTTTTTT.

The genes are TRBV2 and TRBJ2-2; D possibly corresponds to TRBD2 (6 bases). V gave up 3 bases and J gave up 4 bases, with 12 bases separating them. The CDR3 spans 15 residues. Germline CDR1 is SNHLY and CDR2 is FYNNEI. CDR3 protein: CASSDGAGLTGELFF. CDR3 sequence (DNA): TGTGCCAGCAGTGACGGAGCGGGCCTCACCGGGGAGCTGTTTTTT.

This clone was observed a few times. CDR3 in amino acids: CASPTLLRVSGSPLYEQYF. CDR3 in DNA: TGCGCCAGTCCGACGCTCCTTAGGGTTAGCGGGAGCCCTCTCTACGAGCAGTACTTC. This sequence joins TRBV5-1 and TRBJ2-7, with 9 bases lining up with TRBD2. Losses at the gene ends were 8 bases for V and 3 bases for J; bases not matched to a gene: 24. The CDR3 runs 19 residues. CDR1 is SGHRS, CDR2 YFSETQ, per germline.

V usage is TRBV5-1 and J usage is TRBJ2-1; D is perhaps TRBD1 (5 bases). V was clipped by 0 bases and J by 12 bases, with 16 bases between them. The CDR3 is made up of 14 amino acids. CDR1 is SGHRS, CDR2 YFSETQ, per germline. The CDR3 is CASSLVDRRTGQFF. The DNA for the CDR3 is TGCGCCAGCAGCTTGGTAGATAGGAGAACAGGGCAGTTCTTC. Drawing the rest from reference TRBV5-1 and TRBJ2-1, the complete variable domain is KAGVTQTPRYLIKTRGQQVTLSCSPISGHRSVSWYQQTPGQGLQFLFEYFSETQRNKGNFPGRFSGRQFSNSRSEMNVSTLELGDSALYLCASSLVDRRTGQFFGPGTRLTVL.